What follows are 22 T cell receptor beta chains derived from one specimen sequenced in a study of CD8 T cells in ankylosing spondylitis. Using its own MiXCR run on the 5' RACE reads, TCRdb lists one record per CDR3 protein. The data contain about 240,000 distinct CDR3 sequences, approximately 11% of them seen just once; the ten biggest clones take up less than 7%. Material for sequencing was blood, either unsorted or a sorted T cell fraction (not recorded which). The receptor source for this set is a male donor with ankylosing spondylitis or in good health (not recorded which).

This clonotype was detected many times. The V gene is TRBV9, the J gene TRBJ2-3; TRBD2 might be the D (5 bases). Germline V lookup: CDR1 SGDLS, CDR2 YYNGEE. The CDR3 is made up of 16 amino acids. Trimming took off 0 bases at V and 0 bases at J, with 11 bases between the two ends. CDR3: CASSVGQRPSTDTQYF. The CDR3 DNA reads TGTGCCAGCAGCGTAGGGCAGCGGCCTAGCACAGATACGCAGTATTTT.

This clonotype was seen ten or more times. V usage is TRBV5-5 and J usage is TRBJ1-1, with 7 positions matching TRBD1. Looked up from germline, CDR1 is SGHKS and CDR2 is YYEKEE (reference sequence). The CDR3 loop spans 18 amino acids. The junction had 16 bases not matched to a gene; V was cut back by 4 bases and J by 1 base. The CDR3 loop is CASSIDSTGLLTNTEAFF. Written as DNA, the CDR3 is TGTGCCAGCAGCATCGACTCGACAGGGCTCTTGACGAACACTGAAGCTTTCTTT. The complete variable domain, with remaining parts taken from reference TRBV5-5 and TRBJ1-1, reads DAGVTQSPTHLIKTRGQQVTLRCSPISGHKSVSWYQQVLGQGPQFIFQYYEKEERGRGNFPDRFSARQFPNYSSELNVNALLLGDSALYLCASSIDSTGLLTNTEAFFGQGTRLTVV.

This chain connects TRBV20-1 to TRBJ2-7; D is possibly TRBD1 or TRBD2 (5 bases each). In germline, CDR1 is DFQATT, CDR2 SNEGSKA (reference sequence). The CDR3 spans 11 residues. V lost 3 bases to trimming and J lost 5 bases, with 8 bases between them. The CDR3: CSARRGHEQYF. CDR3 bases: TGCAGTGCTAGGAGGGGCCACGAGCAGTACTTC.

This clonotype was found many times. The chain recombines TRBV12-3 or TRBV12-4 with TRBJ2-5; 8 bases agree with TRBD1. V gave up 6 bases and J gave up 3 bases; unmatched junction bases: 6. The CDR3 is made up of 14 amino acids. This CDR3 is CASRPTGGKETQYF. CDR3 coding DNA: TGTGCCAGCAGACCAACAGGGGGTAAAGAGACCCAGTACTTC.

The sample holds many counts of this clonotype. The J gene is TRBJ1-1, the V gene TRBV6-1, with D perhaps matching TRBD1 (6 bases). Germline V gives CDR1 MNHNS, CDR2 SASEGT. This CDR3 contains 16 residues. The V end was cut by 2 bases, the J end by 1 base, with 14 bases between. In nucleotides, the CDR3 is TGTGCCAGCAGTGAAACCCGAGGACAGCCGAACACTGAAGCTTTCTTT. This sequence encodes CASSETRGQPNTEAFF.

This clonotype showed up many times. The chain is built from TRBV10-2 and TRBJ2-7; the D is unclear. Germline V gene lookup returns CDR1 WSHSY and CDR2 SAAADI. Trimming stripped 6 bases from V and 12 bases from J, with 18 bases between. The CDR3 is made up of 12 amino acids. The CDR3 protein is CASSELLDPGYF. CDR3 in DNA: TGCGCCAGCAGCGAATTACTGGACCCGGGGTACTTC.

CDR3 loop: CASSLVGQRGRFYNEQFF. CDR3 nucleotides: TGTGCCAGCAGCTTAGTGGGTCAGCGGGGACGATTCTACAATGAGCAGTTCTTC. The V gene is TRBV13, the J gene TRBJ2-1; TRBD2 matches at 7 bases. The CDR3 contains 18 residues. Germline values: CDR1 PRHDT, CDR2 FYEKMQ (reference sequence). V lost 1 base and J lost 3; bases outside the gene matches: 12.

In this sample, this clonotype turned up many times. The rearrangement joins TRBV29-1 to TRBJ2-1; D gene unclear. The germline V gene encodes CDR1 SQVTM and CDR2 ANQGSEA. This CDR3 comprises 13 residues. V lost 1 base to trimming and J lost 10 bases, with 14 bases between them. CDR3 region: CSVEAHVRSEQFF. CDR3 nucleotide sequence: TGCAGCGTTGAAGCCCACGTTAGAAGCGAGCAGTTCTTC.

At least ten counts were recorded for this clonotype. V usage is TRBV29-1 and J usage is TRBJ1-2; tentative D call: TRBD1 (6 bases). V was shortened by 5 bases and J by 14 bases, with 24 bases between the two germline ends. The CDR3 has 13 amino acids. The V gene's germline CDR1 is SQVTM and CDR2 ANQGSEA. CDR3 protein: CSVSAGTPYVCTF. The CDR3 DNA follows: TGCAGCGTTAGCGCTGGGACACCCTATGTGTGTACCTTC.

This clonotype was found many times. The rearrangement links TRBV10-3 to TRBJ1-1; D remains unclear. V was trimmed by 4 bases and J by 1 base, leaving 7 bases between them. Germline CDR1 ENHRY, CDR2 SYGVKD. CDR3 size: 13 residues. The CDR3 region has the DNA TGTGCCATCAGTGTTCGGGAGAACACTGAAGCTTTCTTT. It codes for CAISVRENTEAFF.

This clonotype has at least ten counts. The rearrangement joins TRBV20-1 to TRBJ2-1; 9 nucleotides line up with TRBD2. Germline trimming cut 3 bases from V and 8 bases from J; bases unmatched to any gene: 8. This CDR3 spans 14 amino acids. CDR1 DFQATT and CDR2 SNEGSKA come from the germline V gene (reference sequence). The CDR3 DNA sequence: TGCAGTGCTAGTCTTCCTAGCGGGAAGGATGAGCAGTTCTTC. This gives the protein CSASLPSGKDEQFF.

The V gene is TRBV5-1, the J gene TRBJ2-2, with 12 bases that match TRBD2. V was clipped by 0 bases and J by 2 bases; unmatched bases: 8. CDR3 length equals 19 residues. CDR1 is SGHRS, CDR2 YFSETQ, per germline. The CDR3: CASSLEPLAGGLNTGELFF. In DNA form, the CDR3 reads TGCGCCAGCAGCTTGGAGCCACTAGCGGGGGGACTTAACACCGGGGAGCTGTTTTTT. Full variable domain (remainder filled in from reference TRBV5-1 and TRBJ2-2): KAGVTQTPRYLIKTRGQQVTLSCSPISGHRSVSWYQQTPGQGLQFLFEYFSETQRNKGNFPGRFSGRQFSNSRSEMNVSTLELGDSALYLCASSLEPLAGGLNTGELFFGEGSRLTVL.

This clonotype has at least ten counts. The DNA for the CDR3 is TGTGCCAGCAGCCCTAATCCTTTTGGGAACACTGAAGCTTTCTTT. It translates to CASSPNPFGNTEAFF. The chain combines TRBV7-8 with TRBJ1-1; no definite D call. Germline CDR1 is SGHVS and CDR2 is FQNEAQ. CDR3 length: 15 residues. V gave up 5 bases and J gave up 1 base, with 14 bases separating them.

In its sample, this clonotype was seen many times. The genes are TRBV12-3 or TRBV12-4 and TRBJ2-3; 8 bases line up with TRBD2. The CDR3 runs to 14 residues. Trimming took 7 bases from V and 2 from J; bases not matched to a gene: 5. DNA for the CDR3: TGTGCCAGCACAGCGGGGGCCCTCACAGATACGCAGTATTTT. Protein product: CASTAGALTDTQYF.

This clonotype was recorded a few times. The V and J genes are TRBV3-1 and TRBJ2-3; perhaps TRBD2 as D (5 bases). CDR3 length: 12 residues. The V and J ends lost 1 base and 10 bases respectively, with 9 bases between them. Germline lookup yields CDR1 LGHDT and CDR2 YNNKEL (reference sequence). The CDR3 spells CASSQVLGAQYF. CDR3 nucleotide sequence: TGTGCCAGCAGCCAAGTTCTCGGGGCGCAGTATTTT.

This clonotype was observed at least ten times. This CDR3 reads CASSLETGGYNEQFF. The CDR3 nucleotides read TGCGCCAGCAGCTTGGAAACGGGGGGGTACAATGAGCAGTTCTTC. The rearrangement joins TRBV5-1 to TRBJ2-1; 8 bases are a match to TRBD2. CDR3 size: 15 residues. Germline-derived CDR1 and CDR2 are SGHRS and YFSETQ. Trimming took 0 bases from V and 4 from J; bases not matched to a gene: 3.

This clonotype was counted at least ten times. The chain employs TRBV12-3 or TRBV12-4 and TRBJ2-7; 7 bases match TRBD2. The J segment lost 0 bases and the V segment lost 6 bases, leaving 5 bases of the junction unmatched. This CDR3 is built from 14 residues. CDR3: CASSPAGISYEQYF. The CDR3 DNA reads TGTGCCAGCAGCCCAGCGGGGATCTCCTACGAGCAGTACTTC.

There are many counts of this clonotype. The genes are TRBV11-2 and TRBJ2-3, with D possibly being TRBD2 (5 bases). The CDR3 is made up of 16 amino acids. In germline, CDR1 is SGHAT, CDR2 FQNNGV. The ends were cut back, 4 bases at V and 0 bases at J, with 14 bases in the middle. The DNA for the CDR3 is TGTGCCAGCAGCTCTCTTTTAGCGTTGAGCACAGATACGCAGTATTTT. Encoded protein: CASSSLLALSTDTQYF.

This chain links TRBV29-1 with TRBJ2-3; 8 bases are a match to TRBD2. V lost 2 bases, J lost 0 bases, and 7 bases stayed unmatched. This CDR3 contains 16 residues. The V gene's germline CDR1 is SQVTM and CDR2 ANQGSEA. In DNA, the CDR3 is TGCAGCGTTGAATATCTAAGCGGGAGAAGCACAGATACGCAGTATTTT. Protein product: CSVEYLSGRSTDTQYF.

This clonotype was seen many times. V gene TRBV6-5 combines with J gene TRBJ2-3; 12 bases map to TRBD2. This CDR3 has 16 residues. V dropped 0 bases and J dropped 7; count of bases not matched to a gene: 5. Germline-derived CDR1 and CDR2 are MNHEY and SVGAGI. The CDR3 is CASSYSRTSGDYTQYF. The CDR3 DNA is TGTGCCAGCAGTTACTCCCGGACTAGCGGGGACTATACGCAGTATTTT.

A word on this clonotype: This clone may be a read error of a much larger clone one base away. The chain combines TRBV20-1 with TRBJ2-5, with no clear D. The CDR3 spans 13 residues. Per germline, CDR1 DFQATT and CDR2 SNEGSKA (reference sequence). The CDR3 reads CSAPSGFQENQYF. CDR3 DNA: TGCAGTGCGCCCAGTGGGTTTCAAGAGAACCAGTACTTC.

The V call is TRBV18, the J call TRBJ1-2; no clear D gene. The germline V and J ends were trimmed by 2 bases and 3 bases, with 10 bases remaining between them. This CDR3 contains 14 residues. The germline gives CDR1 KGHSH, CDR2 LQKENI. The CDR3 region is CASSPADTYYGYTF. The CDR3 coding sequence is TGTGCCAGCTCACCAGCAGACACATACTATGGCTACACCTTC.